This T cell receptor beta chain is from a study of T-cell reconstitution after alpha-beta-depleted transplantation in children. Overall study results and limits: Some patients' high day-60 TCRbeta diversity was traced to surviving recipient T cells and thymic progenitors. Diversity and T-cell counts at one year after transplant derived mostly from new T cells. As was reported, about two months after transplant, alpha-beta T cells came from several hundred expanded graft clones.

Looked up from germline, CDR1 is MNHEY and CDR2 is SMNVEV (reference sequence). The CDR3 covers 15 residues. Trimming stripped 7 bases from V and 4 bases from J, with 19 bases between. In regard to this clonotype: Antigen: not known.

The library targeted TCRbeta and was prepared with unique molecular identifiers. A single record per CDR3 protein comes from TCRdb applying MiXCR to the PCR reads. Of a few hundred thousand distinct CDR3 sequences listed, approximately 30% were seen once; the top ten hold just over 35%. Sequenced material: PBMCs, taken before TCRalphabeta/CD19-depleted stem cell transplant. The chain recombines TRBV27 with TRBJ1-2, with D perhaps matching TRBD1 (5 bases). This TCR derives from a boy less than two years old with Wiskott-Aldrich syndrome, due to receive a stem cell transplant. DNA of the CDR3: TGTGCCAGCAAGAGGCAGGGCATTGATTCCTATGGCTACACCTTC. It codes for CASKRQGIDSYGYTF.